This passage covers 26 T cell receptor beta chains from one sample sequenced in a study of identical twins. TCRdb redid the calling of the 5' RACE reads with MiXCR, one entry per CDR3 protein. Here the sample spans 1.5 million to 2 million distinct CDR3 sequences, about 32% being singletons. Sequenced input: cord blood. The receptors shown here come from a newborn girl in good health.

The chain is built from TRBV29-1 and TRBJ1-5; 7 positions agree with TRBD1. The CDR3 totals 13 residues. Per the germline V gene, CDR1 is SQVTM and CDR2 is ANQGSEA. V shed 6 bases and J 8 bases; nucleotides not matched to a gene: 10. The CDR3 here is CSVSTGWEEPQHF. The CDR3 DNA follows: TGCAGCGTCTCGACAGGGTGGGAAGAGCCCCAGCATTTT.

The chain recombines TRBV15 with TRBJ2-3; D may be TRBD2 (6 bases). Trimming removed 3 bases from V and 6 bases from J, with 22 bases in between. The CDR3 covers 17 residues. Germline V CDR1 and CDR2: LNHNV, YYDKDF (reference sequence). The CDR3 coding sequence is TGTGCCACCAGCAGGTTCAGGACTGGCGGGATTACGGATACGCAGTATTTT. Encoded protein: CATSRFRTGGITDTQYF.

The rearrangement joins TRBV20-1 to TRBJ1-4, with TRBD1 matching over 8 bases. With V trimmed by 6 bases and J by 0 bases, 12 bases remained unmatched. Per the germline V gene, CDR1 is DFQATT and CDR2 is SNEGSKA (reference sequence). This CDR3 has 17 residues. CDR3 nucleotide sequence: TGCAGTGCCACCTTGGACAGGGAGTTTGCAACTAATGAAAAACTGTTTTTT. This encodes CSATLDREFATNEKLFF.

This clonotype occurred a few times. The rearrangement links TRBV5-1 to TRBJ1-5; 7 bases match TRBD1. The CDR3 has 14 residues. CDR1 SGHRS and CDR2 YFSETQ come from the germline V gene. V shed 4 bases, J shed 9 bases, and the junction held 10 bases outside the gene matches. CDR3 residues: CASSPGQEDMPQHF. CDR3 coding DNA: TGCGCCAGCAGCCCCGGACAGGAAGATATGCCCCAGCATTTT.

The chain combines TRBV20-1 with TRBJ1-1, with TRBD1 as a possible D gene (5 bases). Germline values: CDR1 DFQATT, CDR2 SNEGSKA (reference sequence). CDR3 length equals 16 residues. V was pared by 0 bases and J by 0 bases, with 14 bases between. The DNA of the CDR3 is TGCAGTGCTAGAGAGGGGGTGGGAAAAGTGAACACTGAAGCTTTCTTT. Protein: CSAREGVGKVNTEAFF.

The table lists this clonotype with a few counts. V gene TRBV20-1 combines with J gene TRBJ2-7, with TRBD1 matching over 9 bases. Trimming took 1 base from V and 2 from J; bases not matched to a gene: 9. This CDR3 has 16 amino acids. Germline V gene lookup returns CDR1 DFQATT and CDR2 SNEGSKA (reference sequence). CDR3 loop: CSARAQGGTGPYEQYF. Written as DNA, the CDR3 is TGCAGTGCTAGAGCTCAAGGGGGGACAGGGCCCTACGAGCAGTACTTC.

The chain is built from TRBV21-1 and TRBJ2-3; the listed D gene, TRBD1, was not tested against the DNA. TRBV21-1 is given as a pseudogene. The CDR3 extends over 16 amino acids. CDR3 sequence: CASSKGGGKSTDTQYF. The CDR3 coding sequence is TGTGCCAGCAGCAAAGGGGGCGGGAAAAGCACAGATACGCAGTATTTT.

This clonotype was recorded once. This may stem from a read error, because a much larger clone lies one nucleotide away. V and J are TRBV24-1 and TRBJ2-3; D possibly uses TRBD1 or TRBD2 (5 bases each). CDR3 size: 15 residues. Germline values: CDR1 KGHDR, CDR2 SFDVKD. The CDR3 DNA follows: TGTGCCACCAGTGAACCGGGACCCGGCGTAGATACGCGGTATTTT. It specifies CATSEPGPGVDTRYF.

CDR3 in amino acids: CASSRGQSLISPQHF. CDR3 in DNA: TGTGCCAGCAGCCGCGGACAGTCCTTAATCAGCCCCCAGCATTTT. The chain uses TRBV3-1 and TRBJ1-5; tentative D call: TRBD1 (6 bases). The germline gives CDR1 LGHDT, CDR2 YNNKEL (reference sequence). The CDR3 length is 15 residues. V lost 4 bases and J lost 10, with 20 bases in between.

The chain's CDR3 is CASTRRSYEQYF. The CDR3 bases are TGTGCCAGCACCAGACGCTCCTACGAGCAGTACTTC. The chain is built from TRBV27 and TRBJ2-7; D not certain. The CDR3 runs 12 residues. The ends were cut back, 7 bases at V and 0 bases at J, with 7 bases in the middle. Per germline, CDR1 MNHEY and CDR2 SMNVEV (reference sequence).

This clonotype was detected a few times. V usage is TRBV6-1 and J usage is TRBJ2-7; D gene unclear. The germline V and J ends were trimmed by 0 bases and 4 bases, with 10 bases remaining between them. The CDR3 covers 14 residues. Germline V gene lookup returns CDR1 MNHNS and CDR2 SASEGT. The CDR3 DNA follows: TGTGCCAGCAGTGAAGCGGGTTCTGTATACGAGCAGTACTTC. Protein: CASSEAGSVYEQYF.

The V gene is TRBV15, the J gene TRBJ2-6, with TRBD2 matching 7 bases. The germline V gene has CDR1 LNHNV and CDR2 YYDKDF (reference sequence). This CDR3 region has 23 residues. V lost 1 base, J lost 0 bases, and 21 bases stayed unmatched. CDR3 sequence reads: CATSRVGGRRNRGSFSGANVLTF. DNA for the CDR3: TGTGCCACCAGCAGAGTGGGGGGGAGACGAAATCGGGGCTCCTTCTCTGGGGCCAACGTCCTGACTTTC. Together with reference TRBV15 and TRBJ2-6, the CDR3 gives the full variable domain: DAMVIQNPRYQVTQFGKPVTLSCSQTLNHNVMYWYQQKSSQAPKLLFHYYDKDFNNEADTPDNFQSRRPNTSFCFLDIRSPGLGDTAMYLCATSRVGGRRNRGSFSGANVLTFGAGSRLTVL.

This clonotype showed up just a few times. This rearrangement joins TRBV12-3 or TRBV12-4 to TRBJ2-7; 12 bases match TRBD2. The J call is doubtful: the DNA matches TRBJ2-5 better. This CDR3 comprises 15 residues. CDR3 sequence: CASSLVLAGGETQYF. In nucleotides, the CDR3 is TGTGCCAGCAGTTTAGTACTAGCGGGGGGCGAGACCCAGTACTTC.

This clonotype was counted a few times. The chain combines TRBV5-1 with TRBJ2-2, with 9 bases identical to TRBD1. Per the germline V gene, CDR1 is SGHRS and CDR2 is YFSETQ. The CDR3 covers 15 residues. V lost 4 bases and J lost 5; bases outside the gene matches: 6. CDR3 in DNA: TGCGCCAGCAGCAAGGGACAGGGATATACCGGGGAGCTGTTTTTT. Residues: CASSKGQGYTGELFF.

The V gene is TRBV7-9, the J gene TRBJ1-1; 7 bases fit TRBD1. CDR1 and CDR2 (germline): SEHNR, FQNEAQ (reference sequence). V trimming: 8 bases; J trimming: 2 bases; junction bases outside the gene matches: 8. The CDR3 has 14 amino acids. The CDR3 loop is CASVGQEDNTEAFF. CDR3 in DNA: TGTGCCAGCGTCGGACAGGAAGACAACACTGAAGCTTTCTTT.

The genes are TRBV7-9 and TRBJ1-2; D is ambiguous. Per the germline V gene, CDR1 is SEHNR and CDR2 is FQNEAQ (reference sequence). Deletions cut 1 base from V and 4 bases from J, with 7 bases between. CDR3 length: 13 amino acids. CDR3 bases: TGTGCCAGCAGCTTAGTTTACCCCTATGGCTACACCTTC. It specifies CASSLVYPYGYTF.

This clonotype has ten or more counts. The chain employs TRBV10-3 and TRBJ2-1; D possibly corresponds to TRBD2 (6 bases). This CDR3 spans 17 amino acids. Germline CDR1 ENHRY, CDR2 SYGVKD. Trimming stripped 3 bases from V and 4 bases from J, with 19 bases between. CDR3 sequence: CAISDLRGGGDYNEQFF. CDR3 sequence (DNA): TGTGCCATCAGTGACCTACGGGGAGGAGGAGATTACAATGAGCAGTTCTTC.

Concerning this clonotype itself: The germline gene is not matched at one end of the junction; a read error may be the cause. The chain combines TRBV5-1 with TRBJ2-3; TRBD1 matches at 7 bases. This CDR3 has 15 residues. From germline, CDR1 is SGHRS and CDR2 YFSETQ. The CDR3 is CDSSLGQPSTDTQYF. The CDR3 DNA reads TGCGACAGCAGCTTGGGACAGCCTAGCACAGATACGCAGTATTTT.

This clonotype has only a few counts. The chain has TRBV29-1 and TRBJ2-5; 9 nucleotides line up with TRBD2. After removal of 0 bases from V and 1 base from J, the junction contained 9 bases not matched to a gene. CDR1 is SQVTM, CDR2 ANQGSEA, per germline. The CDR3 contains 17 residues. The CDR3 reads CSVEDLALAGLQETQYF. The CDR3 DNA reads as TGCAGCGTTGAAGATCTGGCTCTAGCGGGACTCCAAGAGACCCAGTACTTC.

This clonotype was seen only a few times. The chain recombines TRBV20-1 with TRBJ2-7; 9 bases match TRBD2. CDR1 and CDR2 (germline): DFQATT, SNEGSKA (reference sequence). This CDR3 is 15 amino acids long. The V segment lost 3 bases and the J segment 0 bases; nucleotides outside the gene matches: 6. Here the CDR3 reads CSARRAGGSSYEQYF. CDR3 in DNA: TGCAGTGCTAGGAGGGCGGGGGGGAGCTCCTACGAGCAGTACTTC.

This clonotype showed up just a few times. The chain couples TRBV4-2 to TRBJ2-1; the match to TRBD2 covers 8 bases. Germline V lookup: CDR1 LGHNA, CDR2 YNFKEQ. V gave up 1 base and J gave up 5 bases; unmatched junction bases: 10. CDR3 length: 17 residues. The CDR3 coding sequence is TGTGCCAGCAGCCAAGGCTTAAGCGGGAGATTGCACAATGAGCAGTTCTTC. Protein: CASSQGLSGRLHNEQFF.

The gene calls are TRBV21-1 and TRBJ2-2; the D call in the table, TRBD1, was not verified against the DNA. TRBV21-1 is recorded as a pseudogene. The CDR3 is 18 amino acids. The CDR3 nucleotides are TGTGCCAGCAGCAAAGTAGGGGGAACAGGGGTGAACACCGGGGAGCTGTTTTTT. Residues: CASSKVGGTGVNTGELFF.

This clonotype came up a few times. The chain links TRBV5-1 to TRBJ1-6; the D is unclear. Germline CDR1 reads SGHRS; CDR2 reads YFSETQ. V lost 7 bases to trimming and J lost 2 bases, with 7 bases between them. The CDR3 length is 13 residues. The CDR3 reads CASQSPYNSPLHF. CDR3 in DNA: TGCGCCAGCCAGAGCCCCTATAATTCACCCCTCCACTTT.

J is TRBJ2-1 and V is TRBV12-3 or TRBV12-4; D gene ambiguous. The CDR3 covers 15 residues. Trimming left V 1 base short and J 4 bases short, with 11 bases between. The CDR3 here is CASSLDAVGYNEQFF. The CDR3, as DNA: TGTGCCAGCAGTTTAGATGCGGTGGGTTACAATGAGCAGTTCTTC.

In the case of this clonotype: An end of the junction does not agree with germline; a read error may underlie this. The chain's CDR3 is CAGSPMRQGADEQYF. The CDR3 DNA follows: TGTGCCGGCTCACCAATGAGACAGGGGGCAGACGAGCAGTACTTC. J is TRBJ2-4 and V is TRBV18; 10 bases align to TRBD1. The J call may be wrong; the DNA end is better matched by TRBJ2-7. The CDR3 is made up of 15 amino acids. Germline CDR1 KGHSH, CDR2 LQKENI.

This chain joins TRBV7-9 and TRBJ2-1; D might be TRBD2 (6 bases). V was clipped by 4 bases and J by 7 bases, with 11 bases between them. Germline values: CDR1 SEHNR, CDR2 FQNEAQ (reference sequence). This CDR3 has 13 amino acids. The CDR3 loop is CASSWAGRNEQFF. CDR3 DNA sequence: TGTGCCAGCAGCTGGGCGGGGAGGAATGAGCAGTTCTTC.